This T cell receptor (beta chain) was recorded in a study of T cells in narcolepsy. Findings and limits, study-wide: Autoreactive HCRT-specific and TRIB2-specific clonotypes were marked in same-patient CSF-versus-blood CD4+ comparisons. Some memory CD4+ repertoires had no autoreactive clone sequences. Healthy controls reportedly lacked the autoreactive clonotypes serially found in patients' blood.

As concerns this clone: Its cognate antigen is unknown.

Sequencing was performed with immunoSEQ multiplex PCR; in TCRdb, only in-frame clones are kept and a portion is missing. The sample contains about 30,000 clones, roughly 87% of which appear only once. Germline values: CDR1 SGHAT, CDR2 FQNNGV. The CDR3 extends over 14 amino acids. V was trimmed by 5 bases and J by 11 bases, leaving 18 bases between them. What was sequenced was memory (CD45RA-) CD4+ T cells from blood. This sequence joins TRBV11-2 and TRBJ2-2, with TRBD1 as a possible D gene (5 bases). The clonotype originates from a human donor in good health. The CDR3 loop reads CASSQVVGPLELFF. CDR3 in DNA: TGTGCCAGCAGCCAGGTGGTGGGGCCGCTAGAGCTGTTTTTT.